The TCR beta chain described here comes from a study of T cells in women clearing cervical HPV infection. The data were produced by immunoSEQ multiplex PCR, yet TCRdb's version contains in-frame clones alone and is incomplete. The repertoire table contains tens of thousands of clones. This receptor was identified in a woman aged 18 to 75 with a cervical HPV16 infection that either progressed to CIN3+ or cleared (not recorded which). Sequences were obtained from blood buffy coat.

The CDR3 here is CASSLAGGDRTEAFF. The DNA read from the CDR3 is TGCGCCAGCAGCTTGGCAGGGGGCGATAGGACTGAA. V usage is TRBV5-1 and J usage is TRBJ1-1; 8 bases are shared with TRBD1. The read terminates 3 residues ahead of where the CDR3 ends, so the germline J gene completes it. The CDR3 extends over 15 amino acids. V dropped 0 bases and J dropped 5; count of bases not matched to a gene: 6. Germline CDR1 reads SGHRS; CDR2 reads YFSETQ.